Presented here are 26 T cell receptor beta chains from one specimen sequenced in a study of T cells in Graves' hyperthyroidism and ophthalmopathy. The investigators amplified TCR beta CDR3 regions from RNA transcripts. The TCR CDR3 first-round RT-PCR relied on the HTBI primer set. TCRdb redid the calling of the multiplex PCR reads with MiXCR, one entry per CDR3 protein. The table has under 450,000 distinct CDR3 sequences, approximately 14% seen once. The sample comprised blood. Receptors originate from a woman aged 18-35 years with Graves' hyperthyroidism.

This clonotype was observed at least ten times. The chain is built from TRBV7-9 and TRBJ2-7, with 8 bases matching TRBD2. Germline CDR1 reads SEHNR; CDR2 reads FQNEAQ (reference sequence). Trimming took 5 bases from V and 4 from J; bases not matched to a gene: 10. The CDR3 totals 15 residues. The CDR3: CASSPSGTRVYEQYF. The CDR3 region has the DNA TGTGCCAGCAGCCCTTCCGGGACTAGGGTATACGAGCAGTACTTC.

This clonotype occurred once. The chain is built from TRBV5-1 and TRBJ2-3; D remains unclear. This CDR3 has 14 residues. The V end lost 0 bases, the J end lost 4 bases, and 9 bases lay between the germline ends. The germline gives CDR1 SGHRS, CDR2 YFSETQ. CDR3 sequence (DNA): TGCGCCAGCAGCTTGGAGCGACGCGCAGATACGCAGTATTTT. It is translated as CASSLERRADTQYF. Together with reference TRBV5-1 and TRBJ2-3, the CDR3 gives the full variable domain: KAGVTQTPRYLIKTRGQQVTLSCSPISGHRSVSWYQQTPGQGLQFLFEYFSETQRNKGNFPGRFSGRQFSNSRSEMNVSTLELGDSALYLCASSLERRADTQYFGPGTRLTVL.

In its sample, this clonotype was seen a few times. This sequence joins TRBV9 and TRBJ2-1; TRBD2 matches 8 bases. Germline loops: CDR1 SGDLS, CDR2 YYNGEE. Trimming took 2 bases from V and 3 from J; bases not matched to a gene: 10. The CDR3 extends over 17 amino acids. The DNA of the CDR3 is TGTGCCAGCAGCGTGGCCTTTAGCGGGATCAACTACAATGAGCAGTTCTTC. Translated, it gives CASSVAFSGINYNEQFF.

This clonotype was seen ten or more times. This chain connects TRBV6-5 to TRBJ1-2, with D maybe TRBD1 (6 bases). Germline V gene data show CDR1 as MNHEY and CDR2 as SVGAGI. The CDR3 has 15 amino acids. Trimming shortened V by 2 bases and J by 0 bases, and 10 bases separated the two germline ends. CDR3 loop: CASSYTTGTNYGYTF. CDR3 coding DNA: TGTGCCAGCAGTTACACTACAGGGACTAACTATGGCTACACCTTC.

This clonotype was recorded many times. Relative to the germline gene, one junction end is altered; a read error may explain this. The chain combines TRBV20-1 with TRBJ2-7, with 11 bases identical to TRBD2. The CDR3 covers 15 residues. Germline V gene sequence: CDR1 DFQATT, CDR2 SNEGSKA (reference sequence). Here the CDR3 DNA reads TGCAGTGCTGGAGAAACTAGCGGGGGCCCCTACGAGCAGTACTTC. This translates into CSAGETSGGPYEQYF.

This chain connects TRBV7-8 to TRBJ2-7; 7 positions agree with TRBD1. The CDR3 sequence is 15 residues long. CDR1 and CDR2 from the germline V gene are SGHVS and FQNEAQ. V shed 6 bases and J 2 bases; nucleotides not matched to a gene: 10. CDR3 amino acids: CASRIGQALTYEQYF. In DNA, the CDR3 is TGTGCCAGCAGAATCGGACAGGCCCTCACCTACGAGCAGTACTTC. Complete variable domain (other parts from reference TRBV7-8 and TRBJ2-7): GAGVSQSPRYKVAKRGQDVALRCDPISGHVSLFWYQQALGQGPEFLTYFQNEAQLDKSGLPSDRFFAERPEGSVSTLKIQRTQQEDSAVYLCASRIGQALTYEQYFGPGTRLTVT.

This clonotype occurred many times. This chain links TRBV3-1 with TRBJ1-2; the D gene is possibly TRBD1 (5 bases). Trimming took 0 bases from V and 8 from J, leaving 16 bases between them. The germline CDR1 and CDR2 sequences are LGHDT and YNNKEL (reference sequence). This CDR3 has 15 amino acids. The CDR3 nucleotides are TGTGCCAGCAGCCAAGATCAGGGATCATGGGGCGGCTACACCTTC. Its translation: CASSQDQGSWGGYTF.

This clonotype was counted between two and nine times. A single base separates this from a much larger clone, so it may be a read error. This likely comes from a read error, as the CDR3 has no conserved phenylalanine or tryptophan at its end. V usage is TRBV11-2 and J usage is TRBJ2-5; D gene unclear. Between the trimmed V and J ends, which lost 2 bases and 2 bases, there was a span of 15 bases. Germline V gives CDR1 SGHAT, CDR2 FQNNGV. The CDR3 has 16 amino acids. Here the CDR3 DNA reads TGTGCCAGCAGCTTAAAGTACCTAGATCCTCAAGAGACCCAGTACCTC. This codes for CASSLKYLDPQETQYL.

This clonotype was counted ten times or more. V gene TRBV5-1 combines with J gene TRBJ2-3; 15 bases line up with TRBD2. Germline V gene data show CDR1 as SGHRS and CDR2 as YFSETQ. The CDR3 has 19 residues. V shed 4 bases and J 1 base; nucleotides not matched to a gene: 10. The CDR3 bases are TGCGCCAGCAGCGGTCGGACTAGCGGGGGGGACTCACGCACAGATACGCAGTATTTT. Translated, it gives CASSGRTSGGDSRTDTQYF.

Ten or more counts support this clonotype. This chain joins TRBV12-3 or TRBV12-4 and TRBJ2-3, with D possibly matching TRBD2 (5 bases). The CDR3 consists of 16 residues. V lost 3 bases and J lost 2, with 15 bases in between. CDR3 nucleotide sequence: TGTGCCAGCAGTTTTGCGAGCGGAGGACTCACAGATACGCAGTATTTT. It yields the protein CASSFASGGLTDTQYF.

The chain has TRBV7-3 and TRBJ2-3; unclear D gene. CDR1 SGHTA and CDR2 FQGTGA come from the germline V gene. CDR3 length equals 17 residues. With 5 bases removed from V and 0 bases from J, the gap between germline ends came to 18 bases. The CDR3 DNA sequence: TGTGCCAGCAGCCCCCAGCCTGGGCTCACTAGCACAGATACGCAGTATTTT. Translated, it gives CASSPQPGLTSTDTQYF.

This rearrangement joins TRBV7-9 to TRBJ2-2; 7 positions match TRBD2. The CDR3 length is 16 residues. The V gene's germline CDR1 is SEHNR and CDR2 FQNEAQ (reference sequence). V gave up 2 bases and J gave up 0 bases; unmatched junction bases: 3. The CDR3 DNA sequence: TGTGCCAGCAGCTTAATAGCGGGTTCGAACACCGGGGAGCTGTTTTTT. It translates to CASSLIAGSNTGELFF. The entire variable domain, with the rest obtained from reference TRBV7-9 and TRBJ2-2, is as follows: DTGVSQNPRHKITKRGQNVTFRCDPISEHNRLYWYRQTLGQGPEFLTYFQNEAQLEKSRLLSDRFSAERPKGSFSTLEIQRTEQGDSAMYLCASSLIAGSNTGELFFGEGSRLTVL.

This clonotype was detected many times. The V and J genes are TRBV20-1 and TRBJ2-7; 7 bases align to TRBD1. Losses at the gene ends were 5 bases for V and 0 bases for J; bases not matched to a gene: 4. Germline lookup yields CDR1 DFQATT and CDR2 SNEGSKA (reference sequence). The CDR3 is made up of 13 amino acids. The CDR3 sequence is CSAQDRSSYEQYF. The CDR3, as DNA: TGCAGTGCTCAGGACAGGAGCTCCTACGAGCAGTACTTC.

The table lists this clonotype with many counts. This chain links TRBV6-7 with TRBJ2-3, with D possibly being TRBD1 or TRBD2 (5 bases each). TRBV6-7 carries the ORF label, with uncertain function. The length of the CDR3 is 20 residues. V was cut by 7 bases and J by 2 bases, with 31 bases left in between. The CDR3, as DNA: TGTGCCAGCACAGGGACCGGGCCTGCGTTTTGTGAAACATCCACAGATACGCAGTATTTT. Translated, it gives CASTGTGPAFCETSTDTQYF.

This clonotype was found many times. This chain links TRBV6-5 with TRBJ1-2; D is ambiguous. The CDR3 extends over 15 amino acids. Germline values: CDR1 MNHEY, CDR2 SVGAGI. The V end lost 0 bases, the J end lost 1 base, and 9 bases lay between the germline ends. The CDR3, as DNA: TGTGCCAGCAGTTACTCGGACCACGTTAACTATGGCTACACCTTC. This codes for CASSYSDHVNYGYTF.

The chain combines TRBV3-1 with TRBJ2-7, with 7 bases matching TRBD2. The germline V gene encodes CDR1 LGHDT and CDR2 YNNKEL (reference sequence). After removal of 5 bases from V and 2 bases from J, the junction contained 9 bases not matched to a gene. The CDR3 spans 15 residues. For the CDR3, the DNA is TGTGCCAGCAGCATCCCGGGACTAAACACCTACGAGCAGTACTTC. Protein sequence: CASSIPGLNTYEQYF.

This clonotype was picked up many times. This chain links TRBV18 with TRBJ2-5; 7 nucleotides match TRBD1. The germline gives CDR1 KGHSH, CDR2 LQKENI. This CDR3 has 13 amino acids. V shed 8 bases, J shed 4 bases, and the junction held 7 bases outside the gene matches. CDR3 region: CASAPGGGETQYF. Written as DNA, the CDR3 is TGTGCCAGCGCTCCAGGGGGTGGAGAGACCCAGTACTTC.

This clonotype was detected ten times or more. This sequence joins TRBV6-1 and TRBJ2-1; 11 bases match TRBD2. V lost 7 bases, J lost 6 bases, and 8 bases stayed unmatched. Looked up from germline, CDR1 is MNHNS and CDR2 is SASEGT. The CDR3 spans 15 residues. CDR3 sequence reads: CASNLLAGVGNEQFF. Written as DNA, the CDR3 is TGTGCCAGCAACTTACTAGCGGGAGTTGGCAATGAGCAGTTCTTC.

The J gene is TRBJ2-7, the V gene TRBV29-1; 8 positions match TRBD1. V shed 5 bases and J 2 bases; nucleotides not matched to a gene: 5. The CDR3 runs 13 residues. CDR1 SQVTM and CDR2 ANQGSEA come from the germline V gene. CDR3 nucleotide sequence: TGCAGCGTTACAGGGGGAGTCGCCTACGAGCAGTACTTC. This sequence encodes CSVTGGVAYEQYF.

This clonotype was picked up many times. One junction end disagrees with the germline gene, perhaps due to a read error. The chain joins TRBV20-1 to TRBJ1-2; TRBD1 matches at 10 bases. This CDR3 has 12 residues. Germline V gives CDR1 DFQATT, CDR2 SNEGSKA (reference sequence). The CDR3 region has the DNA TGCAGTGCAAGAGACAGGGGGCACGGCTACACCTTC. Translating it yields CSARDRGHGYTF.

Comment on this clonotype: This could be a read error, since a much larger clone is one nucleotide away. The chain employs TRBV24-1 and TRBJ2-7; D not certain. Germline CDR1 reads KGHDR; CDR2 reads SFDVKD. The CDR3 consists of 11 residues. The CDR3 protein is CATGDLYEQYF. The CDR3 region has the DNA TGTGCCACCGGTGATTTATACGAGCAGTACTTC.

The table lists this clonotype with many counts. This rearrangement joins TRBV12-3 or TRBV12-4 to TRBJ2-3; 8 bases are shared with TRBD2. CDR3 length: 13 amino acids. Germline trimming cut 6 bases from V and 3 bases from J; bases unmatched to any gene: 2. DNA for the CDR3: TGTGCCAGCAGCAGCGGGAGAACAGATACGCAGTATTTT. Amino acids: CASSSGRTDTQYF.

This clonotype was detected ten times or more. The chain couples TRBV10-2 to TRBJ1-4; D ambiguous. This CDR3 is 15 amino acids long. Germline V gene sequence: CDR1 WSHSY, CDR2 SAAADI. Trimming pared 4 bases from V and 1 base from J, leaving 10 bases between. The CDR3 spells CASSAPQLTNEKLFF. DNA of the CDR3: TGCGCCAGCAGTGCCCCGCAGTTAACTAATGAAAAACTGTTTTTT.

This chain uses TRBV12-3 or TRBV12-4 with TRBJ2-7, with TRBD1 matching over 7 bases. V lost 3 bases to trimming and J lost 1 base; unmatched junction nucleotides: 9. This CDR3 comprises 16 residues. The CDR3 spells CASSFVSGGQSYEQYF. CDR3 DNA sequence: TGTGCCAGCAGTTTCGTTAGTGGGGGACAGTCCTACGAGCAGTACTTC.

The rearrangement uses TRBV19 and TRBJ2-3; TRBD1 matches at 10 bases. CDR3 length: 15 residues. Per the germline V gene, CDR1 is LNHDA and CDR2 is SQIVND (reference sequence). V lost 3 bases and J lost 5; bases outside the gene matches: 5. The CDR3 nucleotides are TGTGCCAGTAGTATCGGGACAGGGGTCCTAGATACGCAGTATTTT. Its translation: CASSIGTGVLDTQYF. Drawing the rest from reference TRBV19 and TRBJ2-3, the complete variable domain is DGGITQSPKYLFRKEGQNVTLSCEQNLNHDAMYWYRQDPGQGLRLIYYSQIVNDFQKGDIAEGYSVSREKKESFPLTVTSAQKNPTAFYLCASSIGTGVLDTQYFGPGTRLTVL.

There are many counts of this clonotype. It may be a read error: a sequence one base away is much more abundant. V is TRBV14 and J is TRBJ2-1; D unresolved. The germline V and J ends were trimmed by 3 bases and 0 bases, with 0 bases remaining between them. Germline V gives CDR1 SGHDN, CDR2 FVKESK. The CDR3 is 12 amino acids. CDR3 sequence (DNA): TGTGCCAGCAGCCACTCCTACAATGAGCAGTTCTTC. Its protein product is CASSHSYNEQFF.